This T cell receptor beta chain comes out of a study of early T cells in non-severe SARS-CoV-2 infection. Study details: Sequencing was performed on bulk RNA from unsorted whole blood, leaving chains unpaired.

The table lists this clonotype with a few counts. TCRdb called the 5' RACE reads again in MiXCR, with one record for every CDR3 protein. Of 25,000 to 30,000 distinct CDR3 sequences listed, 5.3% are singletons. Trimming cost V 6 bases and J 7 bases; bases outside gene matches: 12. The CDR3 has 16 residues. Germline V gene lookup returns CDR1 MNHEY and CDR2 SVGAGI. The receptor comes from an adult who was a healthcare worker with PCR-confirmed SARS-CoV-2 infection or an uninfected control (not recorded which). Sequencing was performed on whole blood. The chain uses TRBV6-5 and TRBJ1-5; 10 nucleotides match TRBD1. CDR3: CASSNSGQGRGQPQHF. In DNA form, the CDR3 reads TGTGCCAGCAGCAATTCGGGACAGGGGCGAGGGCAGCCCCAGCATTTT.